Listed here are 11 T cell receptor beta chains from one sample, sequenced in a study of control samples from healthy donors and cancer patients. Produced via immunoSEQ multiplex PCR; TCRdb's table is partial and in-frame only. The table includes about 200,000 clones, about 90% detected once. Material: blood. The receptors stem from a man aged 25-45 years in good health.

The DNA for the CDR3 is TGTGCCAGCAGCTTAGGTGTGGGGGCAAGGCCGAATTCACCCCTCCACTTT. As protein: CASSLGVGARPNSPLHF. The chain is built from TRBV11-2 and TRBJ1-6, with TRBD1 as a possible D gene (6 bases). Germline CDR1 reads SGHAT; CDR2 reads FQNNGV. The CDR3 extends over 17 amino acids. The V gene lost 1 base and the J gene lost 7 bases, with 17 bases spanning the gap.

This rearrangement joins TRBV4-1 to TRBJ2-1, with D perhaps matching TRBD1 (6 bases). This CDR3 region has 16 residues. Trimming left V 6 bases short and J 0 bases short, with 15 bases between. Germline lookup yields CDR1 MGHRA and CDR2 YSYEKL. The DNA for the CDR3 is TGCGCCAGCAGACCAGGGGCCGTCTTCTCCTACAATGAGCAGTTCTTC. Protein product: CASRPGAVFSYNEQFF.

The genes are TRBV2 and TRBJ2-1, with 8 bases that match TRBD2. Trimming removed 6 bases from V and 0 bases from J; junction bases left unmatched: 4. This CDR3 contains 15 residues. Germline CDR1 is SNHLY and CDR2 is FYNNEI. This chain's CDR3 is CASRAAGASYNEQFF. In DNA, the CDR3 is TGTGCCAGCAGGGCAGCGGGGGCCTCCTACAATGAGCAGTTCTTC.

This chain uses TRBV2 with TRBJ2-1; 7 bases align to TRBD1. Germline V gene lookup returns CDR1 SNHLY and CDR2 FYNNEI. Germline trimming cut 6 bases from V and 11 bases from J; bases unmatched to any gene: 10. The CDR3 consists of 13 residues. CDR3 nucleotide sequence: TGTGCCAGCAGCCTTGACAGGGAACGAAAGCAGTTCTTC. Its translation: CASSLDRERKQFF.

The V and J genes are TRBV5-5 and TRBJ1-6; tentatively, D is TRBD1 (6 bases). CDR1 is SGHKS and CDR2 is YYEKEE in the germline V gene (reference sequence). V was shortened by 4 bases and J by 0 bases, with 20 bases between the two germline ends. The CDR3 is made up of 19 amino acids. CDR3 region: CASSLAPGVLSSYNSPLHF. CDR3 sequence (DNA): TGTGCCAGCAGCCTAGCCCCAGGGGTACTGAGCTCCTATAATTCACCCCTCCACTTT.

This clone was picked up one time. For the CDR3, the DNA is TGTGCCACCAGCAGAGAACGGTCGTATAGCTCCTACGAGCAGTACTTC. It codes for CATSRERSYSSYEQYF. The chain recombines TRBV15 with TRBJ2-7; no clear D gene. From germline, CDR1 is LNHNV and CDR2 YYDKDF (reference sequence). The CDR3 is made up of 16 amino acids. Trimming took 0 bases from V and 0 from J, leaving 12 bases between them.

The chain carries TRBV7-2 and TRBJ1-6; D is uncertain. Germline CDR1 SGHTA, CDR2 FQGNSA. V was shortened by 6 bases and J by 4 bases, with 19 bases between the two germline ends. CDR3 length: 17 amino acids. This CDR3 reads CASRRRTAGSYNSPLHF. Written as DNA, the CDR3 is TGTGCCAGCAGGCGGAGGACGGCCGGAAGTTATAATTCACCCCTCCACTTT.

This rearrangement joins TRBV6-1 to TRBJ1-5, with D unclear. The V end lost 3 bases, the J end lost 0 bases, and 9 bases lay between the germline ends. CDR3 length equals 15 residues. The germline gives CDR1 MNHNS, CDR2 SASEGT. For the CDR3, the DNA is TGTGCCAGCAGTGATGTAATGTTTAGCAATCAGCCCCAGCATTTT. This encodes CASSDVMFSNQPQHF.

This clone showed up just once. The rearrangement uses TRBV6-5 and TRBJ1-2, with D possibly TRBD1 on 5 matching bases. Germline CDR1 is MNHEY and CDR2 is SVGAGI. The length of the CDR3 is 14 residues. V lost 8 bases and J lost 1, with 14 bases in between. CDR3 loop: CASRQGHGNYGYTF. The CDR3 DNA sequence: TGTGCCAGCCGCCAGGGCCATGGTAACTATGGCTACACCTTC.

The V gene is TRBV15, the J gene TRBJ1-1; possible D gene TRBD1, 6 bases. Trimming cost V 3 bases and J 4 bases, with 12 bases left between them. CDR1 is LNHNV, CDR2 YYDKDF, per germline (reference sequence). The CDR3 covers 14 residues. In nucleotides, the CDR3 is TGTGCCACCAGCAGGTCAGGGGTGGGCACTGAAGCTTTCTTT. Translating gives CATSRSGVGTEAFF.

The chain employs TRBV12-3 or TRBV12-4 and TRBJ1-2; maybe TRBD1 (5 bases). This CDR3 contains 13 residues. V lost 7 bases to trimming and J lost 8 bases, with 17 bases between them. The CDR3: CASNFGGNTGYTF. DNA for the CDR3: TGTGCCAGCAATTTCGGGGGGAATACGGGCTACACCTTC.